The 27 T cell receptor beta chains below all came from one sample that was sequenced in a study of blood T cells in healthy people across ages. Through a sample-barcoded 5' primer and a J-beta primer mix, a second PCR was run for 7 to 11 cycles. TCRdb passed the 5' RACE reads through MiXCR, listing each CDR3 protein once. The repertoire consists of over 1,200,000 distinct CDR3 sequences, with roughly 60% occurring once and the leading ten covering approximately 7%. The specimen was blood. Receptors originate from a man younger than 30 in good health.

The J gene is TRBJ1-6, the V gene TRBV20-1, with 11 bases matching TRBD1. Per the germline V gene, CDR1 is DFQATT and CDR2 is SNEGSKA (reference sequence). This CDR3 comprises 17 residues. J lost 7 bases, V lost 0 bases, and 8 bases had no gene match. CDR3: CSARDSGTGGQNSPLHF. The CDR3 nucleotides are TGCAGTGCTAGAGATTCCGGGACAGGGGGACAGAATTCACCCCTCCACTTT.

The rearrangement joins TRBV20-1 to TRBJ1-4, with D possibly being TRBD1 (5 bases). The germline CDR1 and CDR2 sequences are DFQATT and SNEGSKA (reference sequence). The CDR3 is 15 residues long. The V end lost 1 base, the J end lost 0 bases, and 9 bases lay between the germline ends. CDR3 amino acids: CSARGRAATNEKLFF. In nucleotides, the CDR3 is TGCAGTGCTAGAGGCAGGGCTGCAACTAATGAAAAACTGTTTTTT.

The rearrangement joins TRBV7-2 to TRBJ1-1; weak D call: TRBD1 (5 bases). Trimming cost V 4 bases and J 4 bases, with 19 bases left between them. The CDR3 runs to 16 residues. Germline CDR1 is SGHTA and CDR2 is FQGNSA. For the CDR3, the DNA is TGTGCCAGCAGCTACGGCCTCCTCGGGGGGGGCACTGAAGCTTTCTTT. Translating it yields CASSYGLLGGGTEAFF.

The chain couples TRBV4-1 to TRBJ1-2; D is unclear. CDR3 length equals 15 residues. The V end lost 3 bases, the J end lost 2 bases, and 13 bases lay between the germline ends. Looked up from germline, CDR1 is MGHRA and CDR2 is YSYEKL. The CDR3 region has the DNA TGCGCCAGCAGCCAGGTCAGAGGGTTGAACTATGGCTACACCTTC. It encodes CASSQVRGLNYGYTF.

This clonotype was found a few times. The chain recombines TRBV27 with TRBJ1-2, with a tentative D call TRBD1 (6 bases). Germline CDR1 is MNHEY and CDR2 is SMNVEV (reference sequence). There are 13 residues in the CDR3. V was clipped by 2 bases and J by 6 bases, with 10 bases between them. The CDR3 DNA follows: TGTGCCAGCAGTTTAATAGGGGGGGATGGCTACACCTTC. Its translation: CASSLIGGDGYTF.

The V gene is TRBV6-5, the J gene TRBJ1-2; unclear D gene. Germline V CDR1 and CDR2: MNHEY, SVGAGI. V gave up 7 bases and J gave up 5 bases, with 20 bases separating them. The length of the CDR3 is 15 residues. This chain's CDR3 is CASTMGWGVGYGYTF. As DNA, the CDR3 is TGTGCCAGCACCATGGGTTGGGGAGTTGGGTATGGCTACACCTTC.

A word on this clonotype: The germline gene is not matched at one end of the junction; a read error may be the cause. The gene calls are TRBV3-1 and TRBJ2-7, with a possible D match to TRBD1 (6 bases). The CDR3 sequence is 15 residues long. In germline, CDR1 is LGHDT, CDR2 YNNKEL (reference sequence). CDR3 in amino acids: CAGSQTPDRTYEQYF. As DNA, the CDR3 is TGTGCCGGCAGCCAGACTCCAGACAGGACCTACGAGCAGTACTTC.

This CDR3 is CASNAGSATNEKLFF. In DNA form, the CDR3 reads TGTGCCAGCAACGCAGGGTCTGCAACTAATGAAAAACTGTTTTTT. The rearrangement joins TRBV6-2 or TRBV6-3 to TRBJ1-4; D is possibly TRBD1 (5 bases). Germline CDR1 is MNHEY and CDR2 is SVGEGT. Between the trimmed V and J ends, which lost 7 bases and 0 bases, there was a span of 12 bases. This CDR3 comprises 15 residues.

The genes are TRBV27 and TRBJ2-5, with 10 bases fitting TRBD1. The DNA end is more similar to TRBJ2-7, so the J call may be wrong. The CDR3 has 16 amino acids. Germline CDR1 MNHEY, CDR2 SMNVEV (reference sequence). CDR3 nucleotides: TGTGCCAGCAGTTTAGGTTCCGGGACAGGGGCCTACGAGCAGTACTTC. Encoded protein: CASSLGSGTGAYEQYF.

This clonotype was seen a few times. The chain employs TRBV29-1 and TRBJ2-7, with D unclear. The V end was cut by 7 bases, the J end by 2 bases, with 18 bases between. The CDR3 spans 14 residues. Germline V CDR1 and CDR2: SQVTM, ANQGSEA. The CDR3 here is CSAAFGDGTYEQYF. The CDR3 bases are TGCAGCGCAGCTTTCGGCGACGGAACCTACGAGCAGTACTTC.

In this sample, this clonotype turned up once. At one boundary the junction diverges from the germline segment, which might be a read error. This chain joins TRBV7-2 and TRBJ2-3; 11 nucleotides agree with TRBD2. The CDR3 is 20 amino acids. The germline V gene has CDR1 SGHTA and CDR2 FQGNSA. CDR3 residues: CASREDSGGVMFTSTDTQCF. The DNA for the CDR3 is TGTGCCAGCAGAGAGGATAGCGGGGGGGTCATGTTTACGAGCACAGATACGCAGTGTTTT.

The CDR3 DNA follows: TGCAGCGTTGAAGATCTGCTAGCGGGACAGTTTTGGAATGAGCAGTTCTTC. It yields the protein CSVEDLLAGQFWNEQFF. V usage is TRBV29-1 and J usage is TRBJ2-1, with 9 bases aligning to TRBD2. This CDR3 spans 17 amino acids. V dropped 0 bases and J dropped 7; count of bases not matched to a gene: 13. Germline assignment: CDR1 SQVTM and CDR2 ANQGSEA.

The rearrangement uses TRBV6-1 and TRBJ1-2, with a tentative D call TRBD1 (6 bases). V was pared by 9 bases and J by 2 bases, with 13 bases between. This CDR3 contains 13 residues. The germline gives CDR1 MNHNS, CDR2 SASEGT. DNA of the CDR3: TGTGCCAGGAGGGGGAGGGCCAACTATGGCTACACCTTC. This translates into CARRGRANYGYTF.

The J gene is TRBJ1-6, the V gene TRBV27; no clear D gene. There are 15 residues in the CDR3. CDR1 is MNHEY and CDR2 is SMNVEV in the germline V gene (reference sequence). V was clipped by 3 bases and J by 0 bases, with 6 bases between them. CDR3 residues: CASSFEGSYNSPLHF. In DNA, the CDR3 is TGTGCCAGCAGTTTTGAAGGCTCCTATAATTCACCCCTCCACTTT.

The chain links TRBV4-3 to TRBJ2-2, with D possibly being TRBD1 (5 bases). Germline values: CDR1 LGHNA, CDR2 YSLEER. V lost 5 bases and J 6 bases, leaving 13 bases between the germline ends. The CDR3 is 14 amino acids. The CDR3 spells CASSGRGDSGELFF. DNA for the CDR3: TGCGCCAGCAGCGGAAGGGGCGACTCCGGGGAGCTGTTTTTT.

The V call is TRBV7-8, the J call TRBJ2-1; D gene uncertain. This CDR3 contains 16 residues. The V end was cut by 1 base, the J end by 7 bases, with 17 bases between. The germline gives CDR1 SGHVS, CDR2 FQNEAQ. The CDR3 spells CASSLGRIPRTNEQFF. CDR3 coding DNA: TGTGCCAGCAGCTTAGGAAGGATCCCCCGAACGAATGAGCAGTTCTTC.

The chain links TRBV28 to TRBJ2-6; D possibly uses TRBD1 or TRBD2 (6 bases each). Trimming took 7 bases from V and 3 from J, leaving 19 bases between them. Per the germline V gene, CDR1 is MDHEN and CDR2 is SYDVKM. The CDR3 loop spans 17 amino acids. The CDR3 region has the DNA TGTGCCAGCAATGGCGACATCGGGGGCTTTGGGGCCAACGTCCTGACTTTC. Its translation is CASNGDIGGFGANVLTF.

This clonotype was seen just once. The rearrangement uses TRBV6-2 or TRBV6-3 and TRBJ2-7, with 9 positions matching TRBD2. This CDR3 region has 15 residues. Trimming removed 6 bases from V and 3 bases from J; junction bases left unmatched: 9. Germline lookup yields CDR1 MNHEY and CDR2 SVGEGT. The CDR3 region has the DNA TGTGCCAGCAGCCCCAGTAGCGGGAGCTACTACGAGCAGTACTTC. This encodes CASSPSSGSYYEQYF.

The chain is built from TRBV5-1 and TRBJ2-6; a weak D match, TRBD1 (5 bases). The CDR3 loop spans 20 amino acids. The V and J ends lost 4 bases and 4 bases respectively, with 27 bases between them. CDR1 and CDR2 from the germline V gene are SGHRS and YFSETQ. The CDR3 here is CASSLADASGIRSGANVLTF. In nucleotides, the CDR3 is TGCGCCAGCAGCCTCGCTGACGCGTCAGGGATTAGGTCCGGGGCCAACGTCCTGACTTTC. Using reference TRBV5-1 and TRBJ2-6 for the parts outside the CDR3, the full variable domain is KAGVTQTPRYLIKTRGQQVTLSCSPISGHRSVSWYQQTPGQGLQFLFEYFSETQRNKGNFPGRFSGRQFSNSRSEMNVSTLELGDSALYLCASSLADASGIRSGANVLTFGAGSRLTVL.

A few counts support this clonotype. The rearrangement uses TRBV6-5 and TRBJ2-5, with D perhaps TRBD2 (7 bases). From germline, CDR1 is MNHEY and CDR2 SVGAGI. This CDR3 is built from 13 residues. Trimming took off 8 bases at V and 3 bases at J, with 13 bases between the two ends. CDR3 sequence (DNA): TGTGCCAGCTCGCGGGGGCCCAAAGAGACCCAGTACTTC. The encoded protein is CASSRGPKETQYF.

This CDR3 is CSVEWRGLGDEQYF. Here the CDR3 DNA reads TGCAGCGTTGAATGGAGGGGACTAGGCGATGAGCAGTACTTC. The chain has TRBV29-1 and TRBJ2-5, with 8 nucleotides matching TRBD2. V dropped 2 bases and J dropped 11; count of bases not matched to a gene: 13. The length of the CDR3 is 14 residues. CDR1 is SQVTM and CDR2 is ANQGSEA in the germline V gene.

The V call is TRBV18, the J call TRBJ2-1; no clear D. CDR3 size: 15 residues. V was clipped by 1 base and J by 0 bases, with 7 bases between them. CDR1 is KGHSH and CDR2 is LQKENI in the germline V gene. CDR3 in DNA: TGTGCCAGCTCACCACAGCAGAACTCCTACAATGAGCAGTTCTTC. It yields the protein CASSPQQNSYNEQFF. Complete variable domain (other parts from reference TRBV18 and TRBJ2-1): NAGVMQNPRHLVRRRGQEARLRCSPMKGHSHVYWYRQLPEEGLKFMVYLQKENIIDESGMPKERFSAEFPKEGPSILRIQQVVRGDSAAYFCASSPQQNSYNEQFFGPGTRLTVL.

The rearrangement links TRBV6-6 to TRBJ2-5; D may match TRBD1 or TRBD2 (6 bases each). V gave up 0 bases and J gave up 5 bases, with 13 bases separating them. The germline gives CDR1 MNHNY, CDR2 SVGAGI (reference sequence). The CDR3 consists of 15 residues. In DNA form, the CDR3 reads TGTGCCAGCAGTTACTCTGGGGGGCTGGGGGAGACCCAGTACTTC. It encodes CASSYSGGLGETQYF.

The V call is TRBV6-5, the J call TRBJ2-3, with TRBD2 matching over 10 bases. CDR3 length: 15 amino acids. Germline-derived CDR1 and CDR2 are MNHEY and SVGAGI. V trimming: 2 bases; J trimming: 4 bases; junction bases outside the gene matches: 3. This CDR3 is CASSYGAGGADTQYF. The CDR3, as DNA: TGTGCCAGCAGTTACGGAGCGGGAGGGGCAGATACGCAGTATTTT.

The genes are TRBV4-1 and TRBJ2-2, with 7 bases lining up with TRBD1. Germline V gives CDR1 MGHRA, CDR2 YSYEKL. The CDR3 has 17 residues. V was pared by 5 bases and J by 2 bases, with 11 bases of the junction left unmatched. CDR3 sequence (DNA): TGCGCCAGCAGCACCATGGGGACAGCGATAAACACCGGGGAGCTGTTTTTT. This gives the protein CASSTMGTAINTGELFF.

The sample holds a few counts of this clonotype. V gene TRBV5-1 combines with J gene TRBJ2-1; 7 bases are a match to TRBD2. CDR1 is SGHRS and CDR2 is YFSETQ in the germline V gene. CDR3 length equals 18 residues. V gave up 2 bases and J gave up 8 bases; unmatched junction bases: 19. CDR3 protein: CASSLKGGAGANRDEQFF. The CDR3 DNA reads as TGCGCCAGCAGCTTAAAGGGTGGTGCGGGAGCGAACCGCGATGAGCAGTTCTTC.

The rearrangement joins TRBV25-1 to TRBJ2-1; 9 bases are a match to TRBD2. Unmatched junction bases numbered 10, after V lost 4 bases and J lost 6 bases. Looked up from germline, CDR1 is MGHDK and CDR2 is SYGVNS. The CDR3 sequence is 16 residues long. DNA of the CDR3: TGTGCCAGCAGTGCCGGAGCGGGGGGTTCCGGCAATGAGCAGTTCTTC. Translated, it gives CASSAGAGGSGNEQFF.